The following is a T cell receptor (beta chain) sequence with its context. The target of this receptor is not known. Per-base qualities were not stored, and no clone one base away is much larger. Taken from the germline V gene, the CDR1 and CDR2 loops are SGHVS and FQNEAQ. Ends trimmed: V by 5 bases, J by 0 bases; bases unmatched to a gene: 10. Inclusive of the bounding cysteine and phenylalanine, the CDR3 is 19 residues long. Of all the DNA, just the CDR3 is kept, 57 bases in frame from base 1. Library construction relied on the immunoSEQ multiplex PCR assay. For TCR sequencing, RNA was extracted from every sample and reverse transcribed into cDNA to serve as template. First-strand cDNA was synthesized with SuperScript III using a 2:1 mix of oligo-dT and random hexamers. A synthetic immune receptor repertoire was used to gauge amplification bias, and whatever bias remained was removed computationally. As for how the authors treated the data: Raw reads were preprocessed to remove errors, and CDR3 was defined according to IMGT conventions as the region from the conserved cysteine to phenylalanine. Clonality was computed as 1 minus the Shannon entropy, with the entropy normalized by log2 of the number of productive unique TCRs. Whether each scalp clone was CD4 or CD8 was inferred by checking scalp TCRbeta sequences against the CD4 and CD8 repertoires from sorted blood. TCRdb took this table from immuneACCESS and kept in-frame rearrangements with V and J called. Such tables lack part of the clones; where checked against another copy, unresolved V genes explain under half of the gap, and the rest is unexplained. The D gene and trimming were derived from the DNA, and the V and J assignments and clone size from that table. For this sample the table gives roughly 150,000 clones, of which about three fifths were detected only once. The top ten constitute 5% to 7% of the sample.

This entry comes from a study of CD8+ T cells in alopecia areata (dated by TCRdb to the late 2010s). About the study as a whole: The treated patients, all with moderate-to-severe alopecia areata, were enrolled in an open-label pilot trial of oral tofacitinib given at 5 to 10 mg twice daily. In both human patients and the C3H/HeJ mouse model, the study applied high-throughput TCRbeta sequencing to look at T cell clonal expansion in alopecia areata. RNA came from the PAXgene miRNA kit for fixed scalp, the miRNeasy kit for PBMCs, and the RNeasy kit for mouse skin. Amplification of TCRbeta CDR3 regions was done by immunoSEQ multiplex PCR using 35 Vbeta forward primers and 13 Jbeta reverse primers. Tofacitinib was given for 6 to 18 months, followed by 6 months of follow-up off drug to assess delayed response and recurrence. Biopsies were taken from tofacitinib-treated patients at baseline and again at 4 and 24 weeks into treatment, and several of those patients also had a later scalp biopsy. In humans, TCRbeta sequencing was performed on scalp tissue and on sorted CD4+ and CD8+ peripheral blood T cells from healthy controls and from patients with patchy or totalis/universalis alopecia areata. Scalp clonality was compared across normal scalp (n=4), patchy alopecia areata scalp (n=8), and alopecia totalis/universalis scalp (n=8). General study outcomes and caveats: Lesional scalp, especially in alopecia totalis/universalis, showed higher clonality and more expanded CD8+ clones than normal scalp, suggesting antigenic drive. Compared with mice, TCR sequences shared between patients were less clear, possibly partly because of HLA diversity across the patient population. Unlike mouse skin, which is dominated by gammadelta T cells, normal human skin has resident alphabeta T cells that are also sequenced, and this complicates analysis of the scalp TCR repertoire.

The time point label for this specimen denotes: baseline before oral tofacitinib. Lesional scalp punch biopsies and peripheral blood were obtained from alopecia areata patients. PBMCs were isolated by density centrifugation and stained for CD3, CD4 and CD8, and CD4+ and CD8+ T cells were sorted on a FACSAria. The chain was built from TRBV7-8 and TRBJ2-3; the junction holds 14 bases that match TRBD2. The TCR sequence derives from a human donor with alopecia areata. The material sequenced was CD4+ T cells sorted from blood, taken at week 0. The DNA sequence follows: TGTGCCAGCAGCAGGTATTCCGGGACTAGCGGGGGAAGCACAGATACGCAGTATTTT. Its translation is CASSRYSGTSGGSTDTQYF.